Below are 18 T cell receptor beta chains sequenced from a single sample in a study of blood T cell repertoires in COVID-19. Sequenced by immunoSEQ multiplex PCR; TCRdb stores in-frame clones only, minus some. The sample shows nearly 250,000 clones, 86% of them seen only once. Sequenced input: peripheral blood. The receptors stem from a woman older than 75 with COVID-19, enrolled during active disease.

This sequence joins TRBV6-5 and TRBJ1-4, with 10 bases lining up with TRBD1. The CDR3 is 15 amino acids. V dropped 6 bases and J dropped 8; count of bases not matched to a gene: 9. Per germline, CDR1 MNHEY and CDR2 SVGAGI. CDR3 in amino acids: CASRVGQGGEEKLFF. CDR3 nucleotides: TGTGCCAGCAGGGTTGGACAGGGGGGGGAGGAAAAACTGTTTTTT.

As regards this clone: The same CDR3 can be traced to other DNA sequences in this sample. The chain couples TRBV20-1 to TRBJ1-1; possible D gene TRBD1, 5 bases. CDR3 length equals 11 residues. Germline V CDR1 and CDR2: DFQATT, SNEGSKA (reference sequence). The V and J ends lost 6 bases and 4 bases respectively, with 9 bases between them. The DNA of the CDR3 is TGCAGTGCAACCGGGGGCACTGAAGCTTTCTTT. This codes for CSATGGTEAFF.

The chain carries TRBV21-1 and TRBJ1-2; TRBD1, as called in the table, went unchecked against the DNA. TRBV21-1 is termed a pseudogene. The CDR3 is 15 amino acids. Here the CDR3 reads CASRNLPTVNYGYTF. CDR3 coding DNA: TGTGCCAGCAGAAACCTTCCGACAGTTAACTATGGCTACACCTTC.

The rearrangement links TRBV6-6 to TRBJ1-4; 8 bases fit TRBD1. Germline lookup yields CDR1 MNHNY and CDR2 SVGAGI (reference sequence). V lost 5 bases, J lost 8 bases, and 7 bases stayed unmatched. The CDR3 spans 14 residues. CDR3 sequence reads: CASSAQGVGEKLFF. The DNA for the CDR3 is TGTGCCAGCAGTGCACAGGGGGTAGGGGAAAAACTGTTTTTT.

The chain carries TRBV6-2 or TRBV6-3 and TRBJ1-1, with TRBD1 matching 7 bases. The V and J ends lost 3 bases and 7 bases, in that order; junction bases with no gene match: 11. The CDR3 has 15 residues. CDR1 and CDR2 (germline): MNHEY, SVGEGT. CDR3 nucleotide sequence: TGTGCCAGCAGTTATCTTCTTAGGACAGGAGATGAAGCTTTCTTT. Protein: CASSYLLRTGDEAFF.

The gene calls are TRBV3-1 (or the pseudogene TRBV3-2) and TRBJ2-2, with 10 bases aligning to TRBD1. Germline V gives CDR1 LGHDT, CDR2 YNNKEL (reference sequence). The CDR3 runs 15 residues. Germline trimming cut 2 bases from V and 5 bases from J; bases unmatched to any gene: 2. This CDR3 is CASSQWDRGTGELFF. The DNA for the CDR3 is TGTGCCAGCAGCCAATGGGACAGGGGAACCGGGGAGCTGTTTTTT.

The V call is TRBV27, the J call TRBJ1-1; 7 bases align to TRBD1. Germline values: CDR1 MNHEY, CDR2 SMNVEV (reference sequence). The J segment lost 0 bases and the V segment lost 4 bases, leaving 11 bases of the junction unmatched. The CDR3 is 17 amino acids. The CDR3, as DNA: TGTGCCAGCAGTTCCCGGAGGACAGGCCGTATGAACACTGAAGCTTTCTTT. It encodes CASSSRRTGRMNTEAFF.

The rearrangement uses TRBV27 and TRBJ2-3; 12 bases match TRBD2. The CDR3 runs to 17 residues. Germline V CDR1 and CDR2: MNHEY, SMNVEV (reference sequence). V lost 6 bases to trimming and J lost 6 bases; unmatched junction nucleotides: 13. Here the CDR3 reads CASSAFAPSGGADTQYF. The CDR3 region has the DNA TGTGCCAGCAGCGCCTTCGCACCTAGCGGGGGGGCGGATACGCAGTATTTT.

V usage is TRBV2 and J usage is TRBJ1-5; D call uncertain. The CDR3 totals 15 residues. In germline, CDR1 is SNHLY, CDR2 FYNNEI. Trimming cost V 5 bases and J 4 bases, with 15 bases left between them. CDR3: CASSMGPGWNQPQHF. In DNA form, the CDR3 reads TGTGCCAGCAGTATGGGCCCTGGTTGGAATCAGCCCCAGCATTTT.

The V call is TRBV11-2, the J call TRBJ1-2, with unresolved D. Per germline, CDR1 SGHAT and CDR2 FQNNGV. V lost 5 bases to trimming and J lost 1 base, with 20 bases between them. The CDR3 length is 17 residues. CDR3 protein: CASSLFPQYLLNYGYTF. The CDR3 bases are TGTGCCAGCAGCCTCTTCCCCCAGTATCTGCTTAACTATGGCTACACCTTC.

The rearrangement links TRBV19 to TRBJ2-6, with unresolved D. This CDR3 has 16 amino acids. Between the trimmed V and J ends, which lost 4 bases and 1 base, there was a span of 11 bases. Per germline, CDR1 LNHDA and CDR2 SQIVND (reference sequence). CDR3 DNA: TGTGCCAGTAGTAGTGGGCCTGGATCTGGGGCCAACGTCCTGACTTTC. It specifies CASSSGPGSGANVLTF.

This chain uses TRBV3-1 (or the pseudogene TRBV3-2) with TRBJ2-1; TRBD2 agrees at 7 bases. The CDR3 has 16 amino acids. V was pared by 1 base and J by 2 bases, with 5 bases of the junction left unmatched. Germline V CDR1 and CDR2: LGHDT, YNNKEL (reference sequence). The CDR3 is CASSQGVGTTYNEQFF. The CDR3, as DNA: TGTGCCAGCAGCCAAGGTGTCGGGACTACCTACAATGAGCAGTTCTTC.

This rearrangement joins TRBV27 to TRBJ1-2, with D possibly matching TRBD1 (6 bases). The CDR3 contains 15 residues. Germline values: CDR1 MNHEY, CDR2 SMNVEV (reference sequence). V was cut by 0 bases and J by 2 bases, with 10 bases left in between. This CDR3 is CASSLSDRQNYGYTF. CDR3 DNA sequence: TGTGCCAGCAGTTTATCAGACAGGCAAAACTATGGCTACACCTTC.

The CDR3 region is CASSVASWQETQYF. The CDR3 DNA sequence: TGTGCCAGCAGCGTAGCAAGCTGGCAAGAGACCCAGTACTTC. This sequence joins TRBV9 and TRBJ2-5; D not certain. CDR3 length: 14 residues. Germline-derived CDR1 and CDR2 are SGDLS and YYNGEE. Trimming removed 0 bases from V and 2 bases from J, with 8 bases in between.

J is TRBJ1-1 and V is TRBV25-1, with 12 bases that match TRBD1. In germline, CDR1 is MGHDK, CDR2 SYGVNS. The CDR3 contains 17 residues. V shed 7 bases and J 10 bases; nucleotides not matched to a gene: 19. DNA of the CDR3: TGTGCCAGCATCCCAAGGCAGGAGTGGGACAGGGGGCGTTCAGCTTTCTTT. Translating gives CASIPRQEWDRGRSAFF.

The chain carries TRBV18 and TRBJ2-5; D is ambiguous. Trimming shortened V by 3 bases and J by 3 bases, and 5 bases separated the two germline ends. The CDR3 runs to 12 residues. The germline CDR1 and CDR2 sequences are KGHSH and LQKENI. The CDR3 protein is CASSPPEETQYF. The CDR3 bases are TGTGCCAGCTCACCGCCGGAAGAGACCCAGTACTTC.

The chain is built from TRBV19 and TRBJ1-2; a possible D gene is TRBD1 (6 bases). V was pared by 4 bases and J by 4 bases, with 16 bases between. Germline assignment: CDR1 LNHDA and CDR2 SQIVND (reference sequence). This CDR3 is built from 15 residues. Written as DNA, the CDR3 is TGTGCCAGTAGTAGCCGAGGGGGGGAAGTCTATGGCTACACCTTC. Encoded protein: CASSSRGGEVYGYTF.

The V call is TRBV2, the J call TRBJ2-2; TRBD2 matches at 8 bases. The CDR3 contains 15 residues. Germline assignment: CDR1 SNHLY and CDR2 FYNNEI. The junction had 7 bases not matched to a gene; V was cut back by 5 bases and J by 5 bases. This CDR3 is CASSPTSGDTGELFF. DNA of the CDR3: TGTGCCAGCAGTCCTACTAGCGGAGATACCGGGGAGCTGTTTTTT.